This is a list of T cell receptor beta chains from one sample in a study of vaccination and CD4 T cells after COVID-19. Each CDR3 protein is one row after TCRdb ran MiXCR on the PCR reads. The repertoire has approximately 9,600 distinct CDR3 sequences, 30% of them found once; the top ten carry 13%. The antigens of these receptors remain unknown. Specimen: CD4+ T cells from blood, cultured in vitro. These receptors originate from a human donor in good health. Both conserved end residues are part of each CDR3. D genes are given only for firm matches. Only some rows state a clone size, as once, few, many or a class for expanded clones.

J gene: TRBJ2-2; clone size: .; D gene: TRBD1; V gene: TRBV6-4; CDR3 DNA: TGTGCCAGCAGTCGGGACAGCACCGGGGAGCTGTTTTTT; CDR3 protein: CASSRDSTGELFF
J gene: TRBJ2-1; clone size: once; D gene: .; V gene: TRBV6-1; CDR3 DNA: TGTGCCAGCAGCCGGGACAACTACAATGAGCAGTTCTTC; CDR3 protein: CASSRDNYNEQFF
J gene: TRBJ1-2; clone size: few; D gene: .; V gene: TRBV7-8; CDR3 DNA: TGTGCCAGCAGCTTAGCAGTGCCAAGGCCCTATGGCTACACCTTC; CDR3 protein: CASSLAVPRPYGYTF
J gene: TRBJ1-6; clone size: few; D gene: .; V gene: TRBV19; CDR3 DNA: TGTGCCAGTAGTTCGACAGATAACTCACCCCTCCACTTT; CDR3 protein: CASSSTDNSPLHF
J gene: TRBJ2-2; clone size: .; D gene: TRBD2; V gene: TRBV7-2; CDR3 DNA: TGTGCCAGCAGCTTAGTACTAGCGGGAGCACCGAACACCGGGGAGCTGTTTTTT; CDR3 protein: CASSLVLAGAPNTGELFF
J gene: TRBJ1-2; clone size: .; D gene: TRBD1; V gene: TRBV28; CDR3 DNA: TGTGCCAGCAGTTTGAGGGACAGGGTAGATTATGGCTACACCTTC; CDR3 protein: CASSLRDRVDYGYTF
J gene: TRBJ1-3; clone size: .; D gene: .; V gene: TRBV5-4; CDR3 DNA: TGTGCCAGCAGCTGGGCGGGGACCTCTGGAAACACCATATATTTT; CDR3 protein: CASSWAGTSGNTIYF
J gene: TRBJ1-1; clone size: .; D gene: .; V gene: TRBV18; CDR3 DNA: TGTGCCAGCACCACGGGCCAGAAGAGGGCTGAAGCTTTCTTT; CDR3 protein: CASTTGQKRAEAFF
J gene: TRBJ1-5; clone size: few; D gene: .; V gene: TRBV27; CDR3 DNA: TGTGCCAGCAGTCCCCAGACAGGTAACCCAAATCAGCCCCAGCATTTT; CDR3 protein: CASSPQTGNPNQPQHF
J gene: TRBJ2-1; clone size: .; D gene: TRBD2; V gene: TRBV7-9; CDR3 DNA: TGTGCCAGCAGCCCCCCGGGAGGCGGGAAGGGGAATGAGCAGTTCTTC; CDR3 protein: CASSPPGGGKGNEQFF
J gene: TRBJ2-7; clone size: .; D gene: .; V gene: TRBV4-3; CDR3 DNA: TGCGCCAGCAGCCAGACTATGCGCAACGAGCAGTACTTC; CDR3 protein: CASSQTMRNEQYF
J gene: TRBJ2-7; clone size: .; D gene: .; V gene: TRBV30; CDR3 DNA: TGTGCCCTTGGGGGAGGGGGCTACGAGCAGTACTTC; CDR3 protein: CALGGGGYEQYF
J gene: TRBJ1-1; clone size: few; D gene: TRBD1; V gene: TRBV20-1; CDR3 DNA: TGCAGTGCTAGAGATGGGACAGGGGACACTGAAGCTTTCTTT; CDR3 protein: CSARDGTGDTEAFF
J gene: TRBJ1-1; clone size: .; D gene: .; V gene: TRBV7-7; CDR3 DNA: TGTGCTAGCAGCGTCGGACAGAACACTGAAGCTTTCTTT; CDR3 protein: CASSVGQNTEAFF
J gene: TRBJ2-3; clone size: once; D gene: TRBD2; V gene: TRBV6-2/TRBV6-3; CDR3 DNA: TGTGCCAGCAGTTACTCGATACTAGCGGGAGCAAAGGCTACGCAGTATTTT; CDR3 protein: CASSYSILAGAKATQYF
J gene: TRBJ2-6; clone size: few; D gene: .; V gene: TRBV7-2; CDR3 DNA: TGTGCCAGCAGCTTAGGCAGGGTATCTGGGGCCAACGTCCTGACTTTC; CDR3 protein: CASSLGRVSGANVLTF
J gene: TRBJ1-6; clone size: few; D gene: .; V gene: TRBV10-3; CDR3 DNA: TGTGCCATCAGTGAGTCGGACAGAGATTCACCCCTCCACTTT; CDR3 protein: CAISESDRDSPLHF
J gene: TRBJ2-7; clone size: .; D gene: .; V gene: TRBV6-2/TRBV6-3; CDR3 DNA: TGTGCCAGCACCCCGGACAGCTACGAGCAGTACTTC; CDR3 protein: CASTPDSYEQYF
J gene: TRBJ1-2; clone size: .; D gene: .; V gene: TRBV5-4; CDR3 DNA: TGTGCCAGCAGCTTGGTCGACCAGGGCTATGGCTACACCTTC; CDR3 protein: CASSLVDQGYGYTF
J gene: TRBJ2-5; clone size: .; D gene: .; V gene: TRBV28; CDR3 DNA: TGTGCCAGCAGTTTATGGGACACTCAAGAGACCCAGTACTTC; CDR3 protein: CASSLWDTQETQYF
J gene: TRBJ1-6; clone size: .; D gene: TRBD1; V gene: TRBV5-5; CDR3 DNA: TGTGCCAGCAGCTTGGAGGGGTTGACAGGGGTAATACCCCTCCACTTT; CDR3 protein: CASSLEGLTGVIPLHF
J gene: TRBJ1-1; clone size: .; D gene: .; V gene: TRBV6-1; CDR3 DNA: TGTGCCAGCAGTGTGAAAATGAACACTGAAGCTTTCTTT; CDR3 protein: CASSVKMNTEAFF
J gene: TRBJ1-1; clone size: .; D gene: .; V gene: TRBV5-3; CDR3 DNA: TGTGCCAGAAGCTCATTGCTCAGAGCAGAGGAAAACACTGAAGCTTTCTTT; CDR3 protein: CARSSLLRAEENTEAFF
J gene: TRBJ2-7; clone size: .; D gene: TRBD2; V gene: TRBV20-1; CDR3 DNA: TGCAGTGCTCGTGGACTAGCGGGAATAAACGAGCAGTACTTC; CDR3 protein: CSARGLAGINEQYF
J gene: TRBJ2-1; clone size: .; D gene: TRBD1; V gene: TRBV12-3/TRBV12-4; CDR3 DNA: TGTGCCAGCAGTTGGCGTGAGAGGACAGGAGCCGATGAGCAGTTCTTC; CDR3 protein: CASSWRERTGADEQFF
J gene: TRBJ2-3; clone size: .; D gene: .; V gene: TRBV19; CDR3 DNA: TGTGCCAGTAGTTCTAGCTTGAATACGCAGTATTTT; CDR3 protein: CASSSSLNTQYF
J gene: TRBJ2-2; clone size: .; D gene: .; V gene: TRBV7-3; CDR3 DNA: TGTGCCAGCAGCTTATACCAGGGAACCGGGGAGCTGTTTTTT; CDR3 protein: CASSLYQGTGELFF
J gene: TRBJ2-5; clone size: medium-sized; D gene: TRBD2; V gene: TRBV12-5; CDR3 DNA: TGTGCTAGTGGACCGGGGGCTAGCGGGGGTCAAGAGACCCAGTACTTC; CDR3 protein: CASGPGASGGQETQYF